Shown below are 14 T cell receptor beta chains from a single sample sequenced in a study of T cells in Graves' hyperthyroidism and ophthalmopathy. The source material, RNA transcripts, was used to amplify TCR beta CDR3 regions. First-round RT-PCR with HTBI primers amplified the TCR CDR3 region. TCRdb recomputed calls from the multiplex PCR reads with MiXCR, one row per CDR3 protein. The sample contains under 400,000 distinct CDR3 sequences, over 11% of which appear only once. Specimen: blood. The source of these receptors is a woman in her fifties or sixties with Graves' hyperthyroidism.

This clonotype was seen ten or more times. This chain's CDR3 is CASSEGGDYTF. Here the CDR3 DNA reads TGTGCCAGCAGTGAAGGCGGGGACTACACCTTC. The rearrangement links TRBV2 to TRBJ1-2; no firm D call. The CDR3 length is 11 residues. Germline loops: CDR1 SNHLY, CDR2 FYNNEI. V was shortened by 1 base and J by 10 bases, with 7 bases between the two germline ends.

In DNA, the CDR3 is TGTGCCATCAGTGTTTCGGGACAGGGGGCCTCCTACGAGCAGTACTTC. This translates into CAISVSGQGASYEQYF. The J gene is TRBJ2-7, the V gene TRBV10-3; 12 bases map to TRBD1. In germline, CDR1 is ENHRY, CDR2 SYGVKD. The V segment lost 4 bases and the J segment 0 bases; nucleotides outside the gene matches: 4. The CDR3 has 16 residues.

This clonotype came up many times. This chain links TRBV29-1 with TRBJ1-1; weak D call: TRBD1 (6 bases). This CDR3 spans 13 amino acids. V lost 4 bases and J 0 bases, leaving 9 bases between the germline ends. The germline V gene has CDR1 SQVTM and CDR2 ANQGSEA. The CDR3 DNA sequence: TGCAGCGTTGCCGGACAGTTGAACACTGAAGCTTTCTTT. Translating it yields CSVAGQLNTEAFF.

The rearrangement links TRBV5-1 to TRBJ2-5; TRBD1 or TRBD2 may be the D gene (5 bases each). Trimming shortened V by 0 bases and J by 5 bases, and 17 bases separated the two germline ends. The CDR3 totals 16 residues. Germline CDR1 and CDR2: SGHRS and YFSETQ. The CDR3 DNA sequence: TGCGCCAGCAGCTTGGTAGTGGCAATGGGGGTGGAGACCCAGTACTTC. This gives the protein CASSLVVAMGVETQYF.

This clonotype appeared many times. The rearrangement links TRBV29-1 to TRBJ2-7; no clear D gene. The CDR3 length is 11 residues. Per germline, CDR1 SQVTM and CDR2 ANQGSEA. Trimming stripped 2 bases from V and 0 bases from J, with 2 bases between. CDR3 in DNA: TGCAGCGTTGAATTCTCCTACGAGCAGTACTTC. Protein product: CSVEFSYEQYF.

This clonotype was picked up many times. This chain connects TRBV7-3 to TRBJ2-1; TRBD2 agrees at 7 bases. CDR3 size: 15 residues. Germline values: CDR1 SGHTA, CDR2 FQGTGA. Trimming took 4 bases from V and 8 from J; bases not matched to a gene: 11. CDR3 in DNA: TGTGCCAGCAGCTCCCTAGCGGCGTCCTCCCATGAGCAGTTCTTC. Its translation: CASSSLAASSHEQFF.

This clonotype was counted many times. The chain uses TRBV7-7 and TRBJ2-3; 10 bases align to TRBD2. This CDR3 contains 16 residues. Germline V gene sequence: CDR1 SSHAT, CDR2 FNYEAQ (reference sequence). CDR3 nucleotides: TGTGCTCCGCCCCAGCGGGAGGGCCAAAGCACAGATACGCAGTATTTT. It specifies CAPPQREGQSTDTQYF.

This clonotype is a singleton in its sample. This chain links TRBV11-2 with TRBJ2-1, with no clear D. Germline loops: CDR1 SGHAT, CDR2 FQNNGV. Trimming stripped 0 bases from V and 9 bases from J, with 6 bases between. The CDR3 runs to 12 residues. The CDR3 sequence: CASSLEIGEQFF. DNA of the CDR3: TGTGCCAGCAGCTTAGAAATTGGTGAGCAGTTCTTC.

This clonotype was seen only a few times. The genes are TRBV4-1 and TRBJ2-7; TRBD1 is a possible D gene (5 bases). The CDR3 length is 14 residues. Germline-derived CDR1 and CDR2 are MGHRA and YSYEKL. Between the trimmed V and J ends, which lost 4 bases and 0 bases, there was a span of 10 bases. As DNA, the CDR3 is TGCGCCAGCAGCCCCTGGCAGGGCTCCTACGAGCAGTACTTC. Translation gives CASSPWQGSYEQYF.

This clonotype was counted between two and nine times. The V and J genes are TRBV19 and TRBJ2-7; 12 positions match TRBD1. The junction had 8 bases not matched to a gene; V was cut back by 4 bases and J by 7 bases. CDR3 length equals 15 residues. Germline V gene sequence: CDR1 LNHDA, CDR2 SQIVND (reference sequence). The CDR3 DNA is TGTGCCAGTAGTACACCGGGACAGGGGGCATCGGAGCAGTACTTC. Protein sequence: CASSTPGQGASEQYF.

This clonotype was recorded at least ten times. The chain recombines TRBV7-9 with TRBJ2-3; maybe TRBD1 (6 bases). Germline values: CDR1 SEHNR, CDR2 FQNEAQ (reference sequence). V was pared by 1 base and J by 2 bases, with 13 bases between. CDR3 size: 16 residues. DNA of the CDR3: TGTGCCAGCAGCTTAGTCGTGACAGGCAACACAGATACGCAGTATTTT. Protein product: CASSLVVTGNTDTQYF.

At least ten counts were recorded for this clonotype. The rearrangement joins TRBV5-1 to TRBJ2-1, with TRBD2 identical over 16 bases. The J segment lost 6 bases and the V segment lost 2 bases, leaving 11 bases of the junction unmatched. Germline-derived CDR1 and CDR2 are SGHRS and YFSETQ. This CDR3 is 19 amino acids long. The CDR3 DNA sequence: TGCGCCAGCAGCTTTTTGCCTGGGACTAGCGGGAGGGGTGGCAATGAGCAGTTCTTC. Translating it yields CASSFLPGTSGRGGNEQFF.

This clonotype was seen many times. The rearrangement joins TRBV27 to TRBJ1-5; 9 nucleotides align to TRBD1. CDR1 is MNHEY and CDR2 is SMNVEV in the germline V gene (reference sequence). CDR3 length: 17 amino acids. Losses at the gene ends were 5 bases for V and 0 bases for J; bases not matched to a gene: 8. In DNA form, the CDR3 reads TGTGCCAGCAGTGCGAACAGGGGGCTTGGTAGCAATCAGCCCCAGCATTTT. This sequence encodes CASSANRGLGSNQPQHF.

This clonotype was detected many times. The CDR3 sequence is CASRESLRGNEQFF. In DNA form, the CDR3 reads TGTGCCAGCAGAGAGTCCCTCCGGGGCAATGAGCAGTTCTTC. The chain has TRBV7-9 and TRBJ2-1; D is perhaps TRBD2 (5 bases). The CDR3 is made up of 14 amino acids. V was shortened by 6 bases and J by 6 bases, with 15 bases between the two germline ends. From germline, CDR1 is SEHNR and CDR2 FQNEAQ (reference sequence).